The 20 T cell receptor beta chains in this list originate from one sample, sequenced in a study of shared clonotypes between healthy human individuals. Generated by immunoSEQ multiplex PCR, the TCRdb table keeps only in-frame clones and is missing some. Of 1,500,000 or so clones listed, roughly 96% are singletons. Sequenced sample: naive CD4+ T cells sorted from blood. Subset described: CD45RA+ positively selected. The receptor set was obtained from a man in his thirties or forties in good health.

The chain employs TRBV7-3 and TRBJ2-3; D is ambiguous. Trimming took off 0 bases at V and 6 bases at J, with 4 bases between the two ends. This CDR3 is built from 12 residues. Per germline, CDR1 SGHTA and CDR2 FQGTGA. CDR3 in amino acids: CASSLTMDTQYF. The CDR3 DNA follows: TGTGCCAGCAGCTTAACGATGGATACGCAGTATTTT.

DNA of the CDR3: TGTGCCAGCAGTTTATATTCGGGGACGGGAAACACCATATATTTT. As protein: CASSLYSGTGNTIYF. The chain couples TRBV28 to TRBJ1-3; D is perhaps TRBD1 (5 bases). Looked up from germline, CDR1 is MDHEN and CDR2 is SYDVKM. This CDR3 region has 15 residues. V was cut by 1 base and J by 4 bases, with 11 bases left in between.

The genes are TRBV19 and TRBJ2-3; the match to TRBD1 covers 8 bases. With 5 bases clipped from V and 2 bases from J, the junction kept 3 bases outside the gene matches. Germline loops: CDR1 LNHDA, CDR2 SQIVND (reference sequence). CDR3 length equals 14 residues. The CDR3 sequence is CASSGTGTTDTQYF. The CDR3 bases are TGTGCCAGTAGTGGGACAGGAACCACAGATACGCAGTATTTT.

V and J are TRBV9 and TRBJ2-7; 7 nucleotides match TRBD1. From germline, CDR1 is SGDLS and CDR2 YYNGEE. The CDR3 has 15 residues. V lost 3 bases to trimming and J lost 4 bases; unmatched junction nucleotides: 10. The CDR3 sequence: CASSARVGGAYEQYF. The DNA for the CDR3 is TGTGCCAGCAGCGCAAGGGTAGGGGGCGCTTACGAGCAGTACTTC.

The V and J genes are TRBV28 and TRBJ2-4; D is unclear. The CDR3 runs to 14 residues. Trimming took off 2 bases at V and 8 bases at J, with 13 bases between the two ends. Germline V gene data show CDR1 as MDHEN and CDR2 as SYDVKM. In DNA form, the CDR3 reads TGTGCCAGCAGTTTAGTGGCAGGCCCCCACATTCAGTACTTC. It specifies CASSLVAGPHIQYF.

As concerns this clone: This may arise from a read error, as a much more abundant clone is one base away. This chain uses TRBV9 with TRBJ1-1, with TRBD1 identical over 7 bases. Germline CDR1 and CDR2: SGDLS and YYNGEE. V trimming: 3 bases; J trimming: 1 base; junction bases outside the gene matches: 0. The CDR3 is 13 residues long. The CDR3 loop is CASSDRGNTEAFF. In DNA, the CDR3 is TGTGCCAGCAGCGACAGGGGGAACACTGAAGCTTTCTTT.

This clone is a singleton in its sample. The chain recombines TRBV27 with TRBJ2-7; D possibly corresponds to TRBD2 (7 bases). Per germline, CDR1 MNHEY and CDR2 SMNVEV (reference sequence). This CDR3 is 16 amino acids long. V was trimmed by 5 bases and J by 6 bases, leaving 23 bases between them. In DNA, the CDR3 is TGTGCCAGCAGTCCCGGGGGGCCCCTCAGGCGGGGCGAGCAGTACTTC. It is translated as CASSPGGPLRRGEQYF.

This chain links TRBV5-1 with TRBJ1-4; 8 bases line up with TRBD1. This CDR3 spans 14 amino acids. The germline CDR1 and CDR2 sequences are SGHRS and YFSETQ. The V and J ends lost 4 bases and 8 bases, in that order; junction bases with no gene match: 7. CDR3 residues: CASSTDREGEKLFF. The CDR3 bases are TGCGCCAGCAGCACGGACAGGGAAGGCGAAAAACTGTTTTTT.

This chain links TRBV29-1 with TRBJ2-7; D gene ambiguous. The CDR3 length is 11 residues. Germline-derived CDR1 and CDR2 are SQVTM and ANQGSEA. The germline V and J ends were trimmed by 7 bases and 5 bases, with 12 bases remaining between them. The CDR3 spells CSGGSAHEQYF. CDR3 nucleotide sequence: TGCAGCGGGGGTTCTGCCCACGAGCAGTACTTC.

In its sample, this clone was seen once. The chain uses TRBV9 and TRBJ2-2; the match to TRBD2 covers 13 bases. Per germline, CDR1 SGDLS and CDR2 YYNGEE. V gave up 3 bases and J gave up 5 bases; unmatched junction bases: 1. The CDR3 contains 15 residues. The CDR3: CASSALAGGTGELFF. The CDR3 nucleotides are TGTGCCAGCAGCGCACTAGCGGGGGGGACCGGGGAGCTGTTTTTT.

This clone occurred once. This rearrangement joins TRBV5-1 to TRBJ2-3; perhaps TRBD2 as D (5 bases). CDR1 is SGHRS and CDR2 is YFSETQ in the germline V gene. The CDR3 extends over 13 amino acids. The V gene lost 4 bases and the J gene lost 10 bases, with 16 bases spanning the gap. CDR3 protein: CASSPAGNSAQYF. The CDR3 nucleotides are TGCGCCAGCAGCCCCGCGGGTAATTCGGCGCAGTATTTT.

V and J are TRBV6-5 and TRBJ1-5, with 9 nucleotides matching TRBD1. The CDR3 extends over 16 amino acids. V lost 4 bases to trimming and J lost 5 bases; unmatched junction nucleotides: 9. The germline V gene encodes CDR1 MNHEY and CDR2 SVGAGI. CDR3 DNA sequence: TGTGCCAGCAGTTCTGGGACAGGGTCAGGGTATCAGCCCCAGCATTTT. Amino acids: CASSSGTGSGYQPQHF.

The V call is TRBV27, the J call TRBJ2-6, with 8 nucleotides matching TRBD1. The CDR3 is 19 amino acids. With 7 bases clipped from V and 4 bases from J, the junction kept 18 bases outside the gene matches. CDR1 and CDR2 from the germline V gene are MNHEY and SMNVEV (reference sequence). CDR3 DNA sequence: TGTGCCAGCAAGTATTTCCCGGGCAGGGGGCGCTTGGGGGCCAACGTCCTGACTTTC. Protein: CASKYFPGRGRLGANVLTF.

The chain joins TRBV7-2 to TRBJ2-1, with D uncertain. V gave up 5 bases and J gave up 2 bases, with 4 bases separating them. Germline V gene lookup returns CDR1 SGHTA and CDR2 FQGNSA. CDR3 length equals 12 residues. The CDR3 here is CASSHPYNEQFF. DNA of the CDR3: TGTGCCAGCAGCCACCCCTACAATGAGCAGTTCTTC.

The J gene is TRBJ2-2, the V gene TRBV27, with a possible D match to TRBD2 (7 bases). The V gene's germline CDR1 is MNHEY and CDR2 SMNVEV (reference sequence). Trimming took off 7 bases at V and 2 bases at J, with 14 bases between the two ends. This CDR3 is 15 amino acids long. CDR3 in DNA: TGTGCCAGCATGAGGGGGAGGGGAAACACCGGGGAGCTGTTTTTT. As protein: CASMRGRGNTGELFF.

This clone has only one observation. Here the CDR3 reads CAISGGGQGNGIGYTEAFF. The CDR3, as DNA: TGTGCCATCAGCGGGGGCGGACAGGGTAACGGGATTGGTTACACTGAAGCTTTCTTT. The rearrangement joins TRBV10-3 to TRBJ1-1; 8 nucleotides match TRBD1. The CDR3 consists of 19 residues. Unmatched junction bases numbered 21, after V lost 6 bases and J lost 3 bases. CDR1 is ENHRY, CDR2 SYGVKD, per germline.

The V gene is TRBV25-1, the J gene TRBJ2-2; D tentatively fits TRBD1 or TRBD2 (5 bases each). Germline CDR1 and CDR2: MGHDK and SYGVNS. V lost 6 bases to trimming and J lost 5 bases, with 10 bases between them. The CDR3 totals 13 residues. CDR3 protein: CASRPWGTGELFF. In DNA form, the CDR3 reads TGTGCCAGCAGGCCTTGGGGGACCGGGGAGCTGTTTTTT.

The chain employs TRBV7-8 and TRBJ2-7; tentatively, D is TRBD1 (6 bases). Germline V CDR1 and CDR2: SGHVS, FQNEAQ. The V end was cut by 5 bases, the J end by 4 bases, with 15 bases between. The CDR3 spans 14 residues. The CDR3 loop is CASSQWGRGYEQYF. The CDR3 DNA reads TGTGCCAGCAGCCAATGGGGGCGTGGATACGAGCAGTACTTC.

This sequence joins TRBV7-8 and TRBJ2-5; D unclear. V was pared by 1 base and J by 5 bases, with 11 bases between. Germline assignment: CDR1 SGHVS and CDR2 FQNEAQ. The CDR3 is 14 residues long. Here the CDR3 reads CASSLVVGLETQYF. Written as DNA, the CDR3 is TGTGCCAGCAGCTTAGTTGTGGGTTTGGAGACCCAGTACTTC.

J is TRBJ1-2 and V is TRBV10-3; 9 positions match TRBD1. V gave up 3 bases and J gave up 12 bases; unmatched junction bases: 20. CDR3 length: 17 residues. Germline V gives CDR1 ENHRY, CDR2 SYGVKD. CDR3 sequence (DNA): TGTGCCATCAGTGACCTCGCTAAAGGGACAGGGAGGTGGGGGGACACCTTC. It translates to CAISDLAKGTGRWGDTF.